This TCR beta chain is from a study of cytomegalovirus exposure and HLA in healthy donors. Across the whole study: A prior study identified approximately 120 million unique TCR beta sequences from about 200 million T cells.

About this clone itself: Its target is not known.

Findings and limits, study-wide: Testing in vitro showed a few CMV-associated chains specific for CMV antigens.

PCR involved 60 Vbeta and 13 Jbeta primers. Profiled with immunoSEQ multiplex PCR; TCRdb holds only in-frame clones, not every one. This sample has 110,000 to 150,000 clones, with approximately 70% found just once. Per the germline V gene, CDR1 is MNHNS and CDR2 is SASEGT. Trimming took off 1 base at V and 5 bases at J, with 5 bases between the two ends. The CDR3 covers 12 residues. This TCR came from a woman in her sixties or seventies in good health and CMV-seropositive. This chain uses TRBV6-1 with TRBJ1-2; D gene ambiguous. Sequences were obtained from PBMCs. The CDR3 region has the DNA TGTGCCAGCAGTGAAGGGCATTATGGCTACACCTTC. Translation gives CASSEGHYGYTF.